The 20 T cell receptor beta chains listed next were all sequenced from one sample in a study of OX40 agonist ivuxolimab in advanced cancers. Clones were read by immunoSEQ multiplex PCR, and TCRdb kept only the in-frame ones, dropping some. This repertoire shows about 76,000 clones, around 81% found once; its top ten account for around 2%. This material consisted of CD4+ or CD8+ T cells sorted from blood, taken in a trial of the OX40 agonist ivuxolimab. The receptors shown here come from an adult with an advanced solid tumor such as melanoma, head and neck, liver or kidney cancer.

The genes are TRBV7-2 and TRBJ2-2; D is unresolved. The germline V and J ends were trimmed by 5 bases and 7 bases, with 11 bases remaining between them. The V gene's germline CDR1 is SGHTA and CDR2 FQGNSA. The CDR3 totals 13 residues. The CDR3 sequence is CASSPQKLGELFF. The DNA of the CDR3 is TGTGCCAGCAGCCCCCAGAAGCTCGGGGAGCTGTTTTTT.

The sample holds a few counts of this clone. This rearrangement joins TRBV6-1 to TRBJ1-6; 9 positions match TRBD1. The CDR3 covers 15 residues. Germline V gene lookup returns CDR1 MNHNS and CDR2 SASEGT. The V segment lost 3 bases and the J segment 8 bases; nucleotides outside the gene matches: 5. DNA for the CDR3: TGTGCCAGCAGTGATACGGGACAGGGCGATTCACCCCTCCACTTT. This gives the protein CASSDTGQGDSPLHF.

About this clone itself: The sample contains more than one DNA sequence encoding this CDR3. This chain links TRBV9 with TRBJ2-5; D possibly matches TRBD1 or TRBD2 (6 bases each). Germline CDR1 SGDLS, CDR2 YYNGEE. This CDR3 has 15 residues. V lost 1 base and J 4 bases, leaving 14 bases between the germline ends. CDR3 sequence: CASSVTGAPGETQYF. In nucleotides, the CDR3 is TGTGCCAGCAGCGTAACGGGGGCCCCGGGAGAGACCCAGTACTTC. Full variable domain (remainder filled in from reference TRBV9 and TRBJ2-5): DSGVTQTPKHLITATGQRVTLRCSPRSGDLSVYWYQQSLDQGLQFLIQYYNGEERAKGNILERFSAQQFPDLHSELNLSSLELGDSALYFCASSVTGAPGETQYFGPGTRLLVL.

This rearrangement joins TRBV19 to TRBJ2-1, with D uncertain. This CDR3 is 13 amino acids long. CDR1 is LNHDA, CDR2 SQIVND, per germline (reference sequence). Between the trimmed V and J ends, which lost 5 bases and 6 bases, there was a span of 11 bases. CDR3 protein: CASSVSDFNEQFF. The CDR3 coding sequence is TGTGCCAGTAGTGTTTCCGATTTCAATGAGCAGTTCTTC.

To note about this clone: One junction end disagrees with the germline gene, perhaps due to a read error. This sample also contains other DNA sequences that code for the same CDR3. The chain is built from TRBV9 and TRBJ2-1, with D possibly being TRBD2 (5 bases). Germline CDR1 SGDLS, CDR2 YYNGEE. The CDR3 covers 14 residues. The CDR3 region has the DNA TGTGCTAGCAGCGTAGTAGGTGGAGGAGATGAGCAGTTCTTC. This encodes CASSVVGGGDEQFF.

The chain links TRBV5-4 to TRBJ2-5, with unresolved D. Germline V gene sequence: CDR1 SGHNT, CDR2 YYREEE (reference sequence). The V end lost 9 bases, the J end lost 4 bases, and 19 bases lay between the germline ends. This CDR3 region has 14 residues. The CDR3 here is CATSTGQLRETQYF. The CDR3 nucleotides read TGTGCCACCTCGACGGGCCAGCTACGAGAGACCCAGTACTTC. The full variable domain, its missing parts supplied by reference TRBV5-4 and TRBJ2-5, is ETGVTQSPTHLIKTRGQQVTLRCSSQSGHNTVSWYQQALGQGPQFIFQYYREEENGRGNFPPRFSGLQFPNYSSELNVNALELDDSALYLCATSTGQLRETQYFGPGTRLLVL.

The V call is TRBV5-1, the J call TRBJ2-4, with D possibly TRBD1 on 7 matching bases. The CDR3 is 15 residues long. V lost 1 base, J lost 4 bases, and 12 bases lay in between. Germline CDR1 reads SGHRS; CDR2 reads YFSETQ. The CDR3 DNA sequence: TGCGCCAGCAGCTTGTCAGGGGGGTCAAAAAACATTCAGTACTTC. It specifies CASSLSGGSKNIQYF.

The chain is built from TRBV18 and TRBJ2-1, with 10 bases aligning to TRBD2. Unmatched junction bases numbered 6, after V lost 1 base and J lost 6 bases. Germline-derived CDR1 and CDR2 are KGHSH and LQKENI. This CDR3 is built from 16 residues. As DNA, the CDR3 is TGTGCCAGCTCACCACAGTCTAGCGGGAGTATCAATGAGCAGTTCTTC. Its translation is CASSPQSSGSINEQFF. Complete variable domain (other parts from reference TRBV18 and TRBJ2-1): NAGVMQNPRHLVRRRGQEARLRCSPMKGHSHVYWYRQLPEEGLKFMVYLQKENIIDESGMPKERFSAEFPKEGPSILRIQQVVRGDSAAYFCASSPQSSGSINEQFFGPGTRLTVL.

The chain recombines TRBV19 with TRBJ2-5; TRBD1 agrees at 7 bases. The CDR3 consists of 14 residues. Germline loops: CDR1 LNHDA, CDR2 SQIVND (reference sequence). J gave up 1 base and V 6 bases, and 5 bases lay outside the gene matches. The CDR3 loop is CASRPQGTQETQYF. The CDR3 DNA sequence: TGTGCCAGTAGACCACAGGGGACCCAAGAGACCCAGTACTTC.

J is TRBJ2-7 and V is TRBV30; possible D gene TRBD2, 6 bases. CDR3 length: 14 amino acids. Germline V gene sequence: CDR1 GTSNPN, CDR2 SVGIG (reference sequence). Deletions cut 0 bases from V and 3 bases from J, with 12 bases between. The CDR3 here is CAWSVGGALYEQYF. The CDR3 DNA reads as TGTGCCTGGAGTGTAGGAGGGGCCCTCTACGAGCAGTACTTC.

V and J are TRBV11-1 and TRBJ2-1; tentative D call: TRBD2 (6 bases). V lost 11 bases and J 4 bases, leaving 21 bases between the germline ends. The CDR3 has 15 amino acids. The V gene's germline CDR1 is SGHAT and CDR2 FQDESV (reference sequence). DNA for the CDR3: TGTGCCGCGGGAAATGCATCGAGACCATACAATGAGCAGTTCTTC. Translated: CAAGNASRPYNEQFF.

J is TRBJ2-5 and V is TRBV5-1; 7 bases match TRBD2. This CDR3 comprises 14 residues. The J segment lost 1 base and the V segment lost 0 bases, leaving 0 bases of the junction unmatched. From germline, CDR1 is SGHRS and CDR2 YFSETQ. The CDR3 DNA reads TGCGCCAGCAGCTTGGGACTAGCCCAAGAGACCCAGTACTTC. Translated: CASSLGLAQETQYF. Filled out from reference TRBV5-1 and TRBJ2-5, the complete variable domain reads KAGVTQTPRYLIKTRGQQVTLSCSPISGHRSVSWYQQTPGQGLQFLFEYFSETQRNKGNFPGRFSGRQFSNSRSEMNVSTLELGDSALYLCASSLGLAQETQYFGPGTRLLVL.

The V gene is TRBV7-8, the J gene TRBJ2-5; TRBD2 matches 9 bases. V shed 1 base and J 2 bases; nucleotides not matched to a gene: 5. CDR1 is SGHVS, CDR2 FQNEAQ, per germline. This CDR3 has 16 amino acids. Here the CDR3 reads CASSLVGGGGQETQYF. CDR3 DNA: TGTGCCAGCAGCTTAGTGGGCGGGGGGGGACAAGAGACCCAGTACTTC.

The chain links TRBV28 to TRBJ1-4, with 8 bases fitting TRBD1. Trimming at V came to 2 bases and at J to 4 bases, leaving 6 bases not matched to a gene. The germline V gene encodes CDR1 MDHEN and CDR2 SYDVKM. This CDR3 has 16 amino acids. The CDR3 sequence is CASSLPQGVGNEKLFF. CDR3 DNA sequence: TGTGCCAGCAGTTTACCACAGGGGGTGGGTAATGAAAAACTGTTTTTT.

The chain joins TRBV11-1 to TRBJ2-5; TRBD1 matches at 7 bases. Germline trimming cut 3 bases from V and 3 bases from J; bases unmatched to any gene: 7. Germline lookup yields CDR1 SGHAT and CDR2 FQDESV (reference sequence). The CDR3 is made up of 15 amino acids. The CDR3 here is CASSLGDRAEETQYF. The CDR3 bases are TGTGCCAGCAGCTTGGGGGACAGAGCCGAAGAGACCCAGTACTTC. The whole variable domain, filled in from reference TRBV11-1 and TRBJ2-5, reads EAEVAQSPRYKITEKSQAVAFWCDPISGHATLYWYRQILGQGPELLVQFQDESVVDDSQLPKDRFSAERLKGVDSTLKIQPAELGDSAMYLCASSLGDRAEETQYFGPGTRLLVL.

This clone was found once. CDR3 in amino acids: CAISDTTTSGRYEQYF. The CDR3, as DNA: TGTGCCATCAGTGATACGACGACTAGCGGGAGGTACGAGCAGTACTTC. This chain joins TRBV10-3 and TRBJ2-7; 13 nucleotides match TRBD2. Germline CDR1 and CDR2: ENHRY and SYGVKD. V was pared by 3 bases and J by 4 bases, with 6 bases of the junction left unmatched. The CDR3 loop spans 16 amino acids.

The chain employs TRBV19 and TRBJ2-7, with D possibly matching TRBD1 (5 bases). Germline V gives CDR1 LNHDA, CDR2 SQIVND (reference sequence). The CDR3 has 11 amino acids. V lost 4 bases and J lost 4, with 5 bases in between. The CDR3 region is CASSKGYEQYF. In DNA, the CDR3 is TGTGCCAGTAGTAAGGGGTACGAGCAGTACTTC.

The chain couples TRBV11-3 to TRBJ1-2; a weak D match, TRBD1 (5 bases). CDR1 is SGHNT and CDR2 is YENEEA in the germline V gene. There are 13 residues in the CDR3. Trimming left V 0 bases short and J 8 bases short, with 10 bases between. CDR3 sequence: CASSLDRGDGYTF. In DNA, the CDR3 is TGTGCCAGCAGCTTAGATAGGGGAGACGGCTACACCTTC.

This clone was seen more than once but under ten times. V usage is TRBV19 and J usage is TRBJ1-5; the D gene is possibly TRBD1 (5 bases). V was shortened by 4 bases and J by 6 bases, with 10 bases between the two germline ends. The CDR3 is made up of 13 amino acids. The germline CDR1 and CDR2 sequences are LNHDA and SQIVND (reference sequence). CDR3 coding DNA: TGTGCCAGTAGTAGGGAGGGGACTCAGCCCCAGCATTTT. Translation gives CASSREGTQPQHF.

This clone is a singleton in its sample. This chain connects TRBV9 to TRBJ2-3; TRBD2 matches 9 bases. V lost 4 bases and J lost 2; bases outside the gene matches: 8. Looked up from germline, CDR1 is SGDLS and CDR2 is YYNGEE. CDR3 length: 16 residues. The CDR3 spells CASSFGLAGVTDTQYF. The CDR3 region has the DNA TGTGCCAGCAGCTTTGGGTTAGCGGGAGTCACAGATACGCAGTATTTT.